This TCR beta chain was observed in a study of OX40 agonist ivuxolimab in advanced cancers. Overall study context: Ivuxolimab was administered intravenously to patients at 0.01 to 10 mg/kg every 2 weeks.

The protocol was immunoSEQ multiplex PCR, while the TCRdb copy is restricted to in-frame clones and leaves out a portion. The top ten clones hold approximately 6.1% of a sample with more than 65,000 clones, roughly 84% of them seen once. The germline V gene encodes CDR1 SSHAT and CDR2 FNYEAQ (reference sequence). The CDR3 is made up of 14 amino acids. A note on this clone: An end of the junction differs from the germline gene, which may be a read error.

The TCR comes from an adult with an advanced solid tumor such as melanoma, head and neck, liver or kidney cancer. Here the sequenced sample was CD4+ or CD8+ T cells sorted from blood, taken in a trial of the OX40 agonist ivuxolimab. The chain couples TRBV7-7 to TRBJ2-2, with a tentative D call TRBD1 (5 bases). CDR3 nucleotides: TGTGCTAGCAGCTTAGGCGTAGGGGAAGGGGAGCTGTTTTTT. It specifies CASSLGVGEGELFF.